This T cell receptor beta chain stems from a study of blood T cell repertoires in COVID-19. Across the whole study: Nucleic acid was either cDNA or gDNA, and it came from T cells, B-cell-depleted T cells, or PBMCs.

Produced via immunoSEQ multiplex PCR; TCRdb's table is partial and in-frame only. In the table there are more than 9,500 clones, about four fifths of which are singletons. The clonotype comes from a woman aged 55-69 years with acute or convalescent COVID-19. The sequencing input was peripheral blood.

The CDR3 DNA is TGTGCCAGCAGCCCGGACAGGGCCCTTCAGCCCCTCCACTTT. Translating it yields CASSPDRALQPLHF. V is TRBV6-5 and J is TRBJ1-6; 8 bases match TRBD1. The CDR3 has 14 amino acids. Trimming removed 6 bases from V and 13 bases from J; junction bases left unmatched: 11. Germline V gene data show CDR1 as MNHEY and CDR2 as SVGAGI.